This entry lists 25 T cell receptor beta chains sequenced from one sample in a study of OX40 agonist ivuxolimab in advanced cancers. Profiled with immunoSEQ multiplex PCR; TCRdb holds only in-frame clones, not every one. The repertoire has tens of thousands of clones, approximately 80% of them found once; the top ten carry 20% to 25%. Sequencing was performed on CD4+ or CD8+ T cells sorted from blood, taken in a trial of the OX40 agonist ivuxolimab. The receptors stem from an adult with an advanced solid tumor such as melanoma, head and neck, liver or kidney cancer.

The table lists this clone with a few counts. The chain links TRBV7-2 to TRBJ2-3; 8 bases line up with TRBD2. The CDR3 is 16 residues long. The ends lost 5 bases at V and 6 bases at J; junction bases unmatched: 13. Germline V lookup: CDR1 SGHTA, CDR2 FQGNSA. Here the CDR3 reads CASSQEGLAGSDTQYF. The DNA for the CDR3 is TGTGCCAGCAGCCAGGAAGGGCTAGCGGGTAGTGATACGCAGTATTTT.

In its sample, this clone was seen once. V usage is TRBV6-5 and J usage is TRBJ2-3, with D possibly matching TRBD2 (7 bases). This CDR3 spans 15 amino acids. Germline loops: CDR1 MNHEY, CDR2 SVGAGI. Between the trimmed V and J ends, which lost 4 bases and 3 bases, there was a span of 14 bases. CDR3 DNA: TGTGCCAGCAGTTCGGGCGGGGGCGGAACAGATACGCAGTATTTT. This sequence encodes CASSSGGGGTDTQYF.

The chain employs TRBV2 and TRBJ1-5, with a weak D call TRBD1 (5 bases). The CDR3 has 13 residues. The V and J ends lost 8 bases and 3 bases respectively, with 11 bases between them. The germline V gene encodes CDR1 SNHLY and CDR2 FYNNEI. CDR3 bases: TGTGCCAGCTGTCAGGGAAACAATCAGCCCCAGCATTTT. It encodes CASCQGNNQPQHF.

The V call is TRBV5-6, the J call TRBJ1-1; perhaps TRBD1 as D (5 bases). Trimming removed 4 bases at V and 0 bases at J, with 10 bases between. The CDR3 is made up of 14 amino acids. Germline values: CDR1 SGHDT, CDR2 YYEEEE. The CDR3 reads CASSRQRMNTEAFF. Written as DNA, the CDR3 is TGTGCCAGCAGCCGACAGCGGATGAACACTGAAGCTTTCTTT.

The V call is TRBV19, the J call TRBJ2-1, with 7 bases aligning to TRBD2. Germline lookup yields CDR1 LNHDA and CDR2 SQIVND (reference sequence). J was trimmed by 1 base and V by 6 bases; bases with no gene match: 6. The CDR3 consists of 15 residues. The CDR3 region has the DNA TGTGCCAGTAGGATGGAGGGAGGGTCCTACAATGAGCAGTTCTTC. It yields the protein CASRMEGGSYNEQFF.

This chain links TRBV6-1 with TRBJ1-4, with 10 bases matching TRBD1. The CDR3 has 14 residues. Trimming cost V 5 bases and J 7 bases; bases outside gene matches: 4. The germline V gene encodes CDR1 MNHNS and CDR2 SASEGT. DNA for the CDR3: TGTGCCAGCAGTACAGACAGGGGGCTTGAAAAACTGTTTTTT. Its protein product is CASSTDRGLEKLFF.

This clone turned up a few times. The V call is TRBV28, the J call TRBJ2-3, with D unclear. The CDR3 has 12 residues. Trimming pared 3 bases from V and 10 bases from J, leaving 11 bases between. Germline V lookup: CDR1 MDHEN, CDR2 SYDVKM. The CDR3 coding sequence is TGTGCCAGCAGTTTCCAAAGGTGGGCGCAGTATTTT. This gives the protein CASSFQRWAQYF.

The chain combines TRBV7-9 with TRBJ1-1; 7 nucleotides line up with TRBD1. The trim removed 5 bases at V and 5 bases at J, leaving 14 bases unmatched. The V gene's germline CDR1 is SEHNR and CDR2 FQNEAQ (reference sequence). The CDR3 sequence is 16 residues long. CDR3 nucleotide sequence: TGTGCCAGCAGCCAGGGTACAGGGACAGCGGGGACTGAAGCTTTCTTT. This sequence encodes CASSQGTGTAGTEAFF.

V is TRBV7-2 and J is TRBJ2-1; 9 nucleotides align to TRBD2. Germline V lookup: CDR1 SGHTA, CDR2 FQGNSA. V lost 4 bases and J lost 12; bases outside the gene matches: 22. CDR3 size: 18 residues. The CDR3 DNA reads TGTGCCAGCAGCTCTACCCCTGGGGCTAGCGGGGAAAAGATACGGCAGTTCTTC. Protein: CASSSTPGASGEKIRQFF.

The V gene is TRBV28, the J gene TRBJ2-2; TRBD1 agrees at 9 bases. V was clipped by 6 bases and J by 1 base; unmatched bases: 6. Germline CDR1 and CDR2: MDHEN and SYDVKM. CDR3 size: 16 residues. The CDR3 nucleotides are TGTGCCAGCAGCCTCTGGGGACAGGGGAACACCGGGGAGCTGTTTTTT. Its translation is CASSLWGQGNTGELFF.

J is TRBJ2-5 and V is TRBV11-3; unclear D gene. CDR1 SGHNT and CDR2 YENEEA come from the germline V gene. The CDR3 is made up of 15 amino acids. Trimming removed 0 bases from V and 1 base from J, with 9 bases in between. The CDR3 loop reads CASSLEAGPQETQYF. Written as DNA, the CDR3 is TGTGCCAGCAGCTTAGAGGCAGGCCCCCAAGAGACCCAGTACTTC.

The V call is TRBV21-1, the J call TRBJ1-5. TRBV21-1 is given as a pseudogene. The CDR3 totals 11 residues. CDR3: CASPQGQPQHF. The CDR3 DNA sequence: TGTGCCAGCCCCCAAGGGCAGCCCCAGCATTTT.

The V and J genes are TRBV6-6 and TRBJ1-1, with D hard to call. CDR3 length: 13 amino acids. V lost 0 bases, J lost 0 bases, and 2 bases lay in between. The germline V gene encodes CDR1 MNHNY and CDR2 SVGAGI (reference sequence). The chain's CDR3 is CASSYSLNTEAFF. The CDR3 DNA sequence: TGTGCCAGCAGTTACTCGCTGAACACTGAAGCTTTCTTT.

The CDR3 bases are TGTGCCAGCAGCCAAGCGGGACTACTCTACAATGAGCAGTTCTTC. Translating gives CASSQAGLLYNEQFF. The V and J genes are TRBV14 and TRBJ2-1, with TRBD2 matching 7 bases. Germline V gene lookup returns CDR1 SGHDN and CDR2 FVKESK. Trimming at V came to 1 base and at J to 3 bases, leaving 3 bases not matched to a gene. This CDR3 comprises 15 residues. The full variable domain, its missing parts supplied by reference TRBV14 and TRBJ2-1, is EAGVTQFPSHSVIEKGQTVTLRCDPISGHDNLYWYRRVMGKEIKFLLHFVKESKQDESGMPNNRFLAERTGGTYSTLKVQPAELEDSGVYFCASSQAGLLYNEQFFGPGTRLTVL.

The rearrangement uses TRBV18 and TRBJ1-1; D is unresolved. Germline CDR1 reads KGHSH; CDR2 reads LQKENI. V was shortened by 3 bases and J by 1 base, with 9 bases between the two germline ends. CDR3 length: 14 amino acids. The CDR3 spells CASSPLGENTEAFF. DNA of the CDR3: TGTGCCAGCTCACCTCTCGGGGAGAACACTGAAGCTTTCTTT.

This chain uses TRBV19 with TRBJ2-5, with 8 bases matching TRBD2. The germline V gene has CDR1 LNHDA and CDR2 SQIVND (reference sequence). The CDR3 is 15 amino acids. Germline trimming cut 6 bases from V and 5 bases from J; bases unmatched to any gene: 11. In DNA form, the CDR3 reads TGTGCCAGTAGCGCGACCGGGAGGGATCGGGAGACCCAGTACTTC. It yields the protein CASSATGRDRETQYF.

This clone was detected once. V usage is TRBV5-5 and J usage is TRBJ2-5; D ambiguous. Germline CDR1 SGHKS, CDR2 YYEKEE (reference sequence). The V and J ends lost 3 bases and 5 bases respectively, with 8 bases between them. This CDR3 is 12 amino acids long. This CDR3 reads CASSSRLETQYF. The CDR3 nucleotides are TGTGCCAGCAGCTCGCGGCTGGAGACCCAGTACTTC.

The chain employs TRBV5-1 and TRBJ1-1; D is perhaps TRBD1 (6 bases). Germline-derived CDR1 and CDR2 are SGHRS and YFSETQ. V lost 4 bases and J lost 4, with 20 bases in between. The CDR3 contains 16 residues. The CDR3 loop reads CASSLGHSFGVTEAFF. In nucleotides, the CDR3 is TGCGCCAGCAGCCTGGGACACTCCTTTGGTGTCACTGAAGCTTTCTTT. Full variable domain (rest looked up from reference TRBV5-1 and TRBJ1-1): KAGVTQTPRYLIKTRGQQVTLSCSPISGHRSVSWYQQTPGQGLQFLFEYFSETQRNKGNFPGRFSGRQFSNSRSEMNVSTLELGDSALYLCASSLGHSFGVTEAFFGQGTRLTVV.

This chain connects TRBV19 to TRBJ2-3; D may match TRBD1 or TRBD2 (5 bases each). Germline CDR1 reads LNHDA; CDR2 reads SQIVND (reference sequence). The CDR3 totals 14 residues. V lost 6 bases, J lost 2 bases, and 12 bases lay in between. DNA of the CDR3: TGTGCCAGTAGGTCGGGGACCACCACAGATACGCAGTATTTT. It encodes CASRSGTTTDTQYF.

The V call is TRBV7-3, the J call TRBJ2-7; a weak D match, TRBD2 (5 bases). Germline V gene sequence: CDR1 SGHTA, CDR2 FQGTGA. The CDR3 extends over 14 amino acids. V lost 2 bases and J lost 3, with 11 bases in between. CDR3 DNA sequence: TGTGCCAGCAGCTTAGAAATTCGGGGCTACGAGCAGTACTTC. Residues: CASSLEIRGYEQYF.

J is TRBJ2-3 and V is TRBV19, with TRBD1 matching 8 bases. The germline CDR1 and CDR2 sequences are LNHDA and SQIVND (reference sequence). The CDR3 covers 14 residues. The J segment lost 3 bases and the V segment lost 4 bases, leaving 3 bases of the junction unmatched. The CDR3 spells CASSNGQGTDTQYF. The CDR3 nucleotides read TGTGCCAGTAGTAATGGACAGGGTACAGATACGCAGTATTTT.

V and J are TRBV27 and TRBJ1-5; D possibly corresponds to TRBD1 (6 bases). Germline values: CDR1 MNHEY, CDR2 SMNVEV (reference sequence). This CDR3 spans 13 amino acids. V was trimmed by 5 bases and J by 5 bases, leaving 10 bases between them. This CDR3 reads CASSLQGYQPQHF. In DNA, the CDR3 is TGTGCCAGCAGTCTACAGGGATATCAGCCCCAGCATTTT.

The rearrangement links TRBV7-8 to TRBJ2-1; 9 bases fit TRBD2. Germline values: CDR1 SGHVS, CDR2 FQNEAQ. The V segment lost 2 bases and the J segment 7 bases; nucleotides outside the gene matches: 12. The CDR3 extends over 17 amino acids. The CDR3 sequence is CASSLHAGGPQGNEQFF. CDR3 coding DNA: TGTGCCAGCAGCTTACATGCGGGAGGGCCTCAGGGTAATGAGCAGTTCTTC.

The table lists this clone with a count of one. This chain links TRBV5-4 with TRBJ2-1; 9 positions match TRBD1. Germline CDR1 reads SGHNT; CDR2 reads YYREEE (reference sequence). V was pared by 4 bases and J by 10 bases, with 6 bases of the junction left unmatched. The CDR3 sequence is 13 residues long. CDR3 sequence reads: CASSVLDRGEQFF. CDR3 nucleotides: TGTGCCAGCAGCGTATTAGACAGGGGGGAGCAGTTCTTC.

This clone was recorded a few times. This chain uses TRBV28 with TRBJ2-2; 9 bases map to TRBD2. J gave up 3 bases and V 6 bases, and 8 bases lay outside the gene matches. The germline V gene encodes CDR1 MDHEN and CDR2 SYDVKM. The CDR3 is 16 amino acids. The CDR3 DNA reads TGTGCCAGCAGATTAGCGGGAGCGGGGTACACCGGGGAGCTGTTTTTT. This sequence encodes CASRLAGAGYTGELFF.